A single sample gave rise to the 21 T cell receptor beta chains below, sequenced in a study of Graves' ophthalmopathy and Graves' hyperthyroidism. RNA transcripts were the template, and TCR beta CDR3 regions were amplified from them. HTBI primers served in a first-round RT-PCR, which a second-round multiplex PCR followed. Via MiXCR, TCRdb re-called the multiplex PCR reads, giving one row per CDR3 protein. This sample yields 400,000 or so distinct CDR3 sequences, of which about 18% are seen a single time; 2% to 3% belongs to the top ten. The sample consisted of peripheral blood. These receptors were obtained from an adult woman with stable Graves' hyperthyroidism.

This clonotype came up many times. The rearrangement uses TRBV12-3 or TRBV12-4 and TRBJ1-1; no clear D gene. V lost 5 bases to trimming and J lost 2 bases, with 12 bases between them. CDR3 size: 14 residues. CDR3: CASSDPPKNTEAFF. The CDR3 region has the DNA TGTGCCAGCAGTGACCCCCCGAAAAACACTGAAGCTTTCTTT.

The genes are TRBV18 and TRBJ2-7; the match to TRBD1 covers 10 bases. This CDR3 has 15 residues. The V segment lost 6 bases and the J segment 1 base; nucleotides outside the gene matches: 6. Germline values: CDR1 KGHSH, CDR2 LQKENI. The CDR3 here is CASSWDRGRSYEQYF. As DNA, the CDR3 is TGTGCCAGCTCGTGGGACAGGGGAAGGTCCTACGAGCAGTACTTC.

This clonotype was seen at least ten times. The chain is built from TRBV2 and TRBJ2-7; D ambiguous. The CDR3 covers 12 residues. Trimming took 2 bases from V and 7 from J, leaving 9 bases between them. CDR1 and CDR2 from the germline V gene are SNHLY and FYNNEI. The CDR3 DNA sequence: TGTGCCAGCAGTGAATCTGTGGGGGAGCAGTACTTC. Its protein is CASSESVGEQYF.

This clonotype occurred many times. The chain has TRBV28 and TRBJ2-2; 13 bases are a match to TRBD2. V gave up 4 bases and J gave up 6 bases; unmatched junction bases: 11. From germline, CDR1 is MDHEN and CDR2 SYDVKM. This CDR3 is built from 18 residues. The CDR3 sequence is CASSYGRTSGSYAGELFF. In DNA, the CDR3 is TGTGCCAGCAGTTATGGAAGGACTAGCGGGAGCTACGCCGGGGAGCTGTTTTTT.

This clonotype came up many times. The chain uses TRBV12-3 or TRBV12-4 and TRBJ2-2; a weak D match, TRBD1 (5 bases). The CDR3 totals 15 residues. V was pared by 4 bases and J by 0 bases, with 9 bases between. The CDR3 protein is CASSSRQTNTGELFF. The CDR3 nucleotides read TGTGCCAGCAGTTCCCGACAGACGAACACCGGGGAGCTGTTTTTT.

This clonotype was found a few times. The rearrangement joins TRBV5-4 to TRBJ1-1; D not certain. Germline values: CDR1 SGHNT, CDR2 YYREEE (reference sequence). V shed 4 bases and J shed 7 bases, with 17 bases lying between them. The CDR3 is 14 residues long. The CDR3 loop is CASSLLVPEGEAFF. The CDR3, as DNA: TGTGCCAGCAGCCTGCTGGTCCCCGAGGGTGAAGCTTTCTTT.

This clonotype came up many times. The rearrangement joins TRBV27 to TRBJ1-5, with D possibly matching TRBD1 (6 bases). This CDR3 region has 14 residues. The V gene lost 2 bases and the J gene lost 6 bases, with 11 bases spanning the gap. CDR1 and CDR2 (germline): MNHEY, SMNVEV (reference sequence). CDR3 in DNA: TGTGCCAGCAGTTTAATCAGGGGTGGTCAGCCCCAGCATTTT. Its translation: CASSLIRGGQPQHF.

For this clonotype: A read error is likely, as this CDR3 ends without the conserved phenylalanine or tryptophan. V gene TRBV7-2 combines with J gene TRBJ2-3; no clear D. CDR3 length equals 13 residues. V dropped 1 base and J dropped 2 bases, with 4 bases sitting between them. Germline V CDR1 and CDR2: SGHTA, FQGNSA. CDR3: CASSLGYTDTQYV. Written as DNA, the CDR3 is TGTGCCAGCAGCTTAGGCTACACAGATACGCAGTATGTT.

This rearrangement joins TRBV7-2 to TRBJ2-5, with 8 bases aligning to TRBD2. The CDR3 is 15 residues long. The germline V gene encodes CDR1 SGHTA and CDR2 FQGNSA. The V and J ends lost 3 bases and 4 bases, in that order; junction bases with no gene match: 7. The CDR3 nucleotides read TGTGCCAGCAGCTTTTTCCGGGGGGGAGTAGAGACCCAGTACTTC. Protein product: CASSFFRGGVETQYF.

This clonotype has ten or more counts. This CDR3 reads CASSSPWGQGLSGANVLTF. In DNA form, the CDR3 reads TGTGCCAGCAGTTCCCCCTGGGGACAGGGCCTCTCTGGGGCCAACGTCCTGACTTTC. J is TRBJ2-6 and V is TRBV12-3 or TRBV12-4; TRBD1 agrees at 9 bases. The CDR3 runs 19 residues. Trimming at V came to 4 bases and at J to 0 bases, leaving 10 bases not matched to a gene.

As regards this clonotype: A single base separates this from a much larger clone, so it may be a read error. This chain connects TRBV9 to TRBJ2-7, with D possibly being TRBD1 (7 bases). The CDR3 is made up of 14 amino acids. Trimming took 1 base from V and 3 from J, leaving 11 bases between them. In germline, CDR1 is SGDLS, CDR2 YYNGEE. The CDR3 here is CASSVQGDFYEQYF. For the CDR3, the DNA is TGTGCCAGCAGCGTACAGGGGGACTTCTACGAGCAGTACTTC.

This chain joins TRBV12-3 or TRBV12-4 and TRBJ1-1; 12 bases are shared with TRBD1. After removal of 4 bases from V and 5 bases from J, the junction contained 8 bases not matched to a gene. This CDR3 is built from 16 residues. This chain's CDR3 is CASSWAGQGARTEAFF. DNA for the CDR3: TGTGCCAGCAGTTGGGCGGGACAGGGGGCAAGGACTGAAGCTTTCTTT.

This clonotype was counted at least ten times. V gene TRBV14 combines with J gene TRBJ2-5, with D hard to call. The ends were cut back, 5 bases at V and 5 bases at J, with 12 bases in the middle. The CDR3 has 13 amino acids. Germline lookup yields CDR1 SGHDN and CDR2 FVKESK. Here the CDR3 reads CASSSQPDETQYF. CDR3 DNA sequence: TGTGCCAGCAGCTCGCAACCGGACGAGACCCAGTACTTC.

This clonotype was found once. V gene TRBV6-2 or TRBV6-3 combines with J gene TRBJ1-2; D remains ambiguous. Germline-derived CDR1 and CDR2 are MNHEY and SVGEGT. Trimming stripped 4 bases from V and 8 bases from J, with 17 bases between. The CDR3 loop spans 14 amino acids. The CDR3 bases are TGTGCCAGCAGTTCCCTTGCTCGGACCCAGGGCTACACCTTC. Its translation: CASSSLARTQGYTF.

This clonotype was seen ten or more times. The chain is built from TRBV20-1 and TRBJ1-2; D unresolved. V lost 5 bases to trimming and J lost 0 bases, with 10 bases between them. CDR3 length equals 13 residues. CDR1 DFQATT and CDR2 SNEGSKA come from the germline V gene (reference sequence). Written as DNA, the CDR3 is TGCAGTGCTGGGGAGCCCTCTAACTATGGCTACACCTTC. It codes for CSAGEPSNYGYTF.

This clonotype was picked up many times. V usage is TRBV12-3 or TRBV12-4 and J usage is TRBJ2-7, with D perhaps TRBD2 (6 bases). CDR3 length: 14 amino acids. Trimming removed 2 bases at V and 7 bases at J, with 15 bases between. The CDR3 protein is CASSLNTGVGEQYF. CDR3 coding DNA: TGTGCCAGCAGTTTAAATACGGGAGTGGGGGAGCAGTACTTC.

This clonotype was seen repeatedly, ten times or more. The genes are TRBV7-2 and TRBJ2-5, with D perhaps TRBD1 (5 bases). Per the germline V gene, CDR1 is SGHTA and CDR2 is FQGNSA. This CDR3 is built from 14 residues. Trimming removed 5 bases at V and 1 base at J, with 11 bases between. CDR3 residues: CASSPWGSQETQYF. Written as DNA, the CDR3 is TGTGCCAGCAGCCCATGGGGCAGCCAAGAGACCCAGTACTTC.

This clonotype has ten or more counts. The rearrangement joins TRBV4-2 to TRBJ2-5; 10 bases match TRBD2. V was pared by 0 bases and J by 5 bases, with 9 bases of the junction left unmatched. Germline-derived CDR1 and CDR2 are LGHNA and YNFKEQ. This CDR3 comprises 17 residues. The DNA for the CDR3 is TGTGCCAGCAGCCAAGATGGGCTAGCGGGGGCCCCGGAGACCCAGTACTTC. It encodes CASSQDGLAGAPETQYF.

In this sample, this clonotype turned up many times. The rearrangement links TRBV29-1 to TRBJ2-5; the match to TRBD1 covers 8 bases. The J segment lost 4 bases and the V segment lost 7 bases, leaving 8 bases of the junction unmatched. The germline gives CDR1 SQVTM, CDR2 ANQGSEA. The CDR3 loop spans 13 amino acids. CDR3 coding DNA: TGCAGCGCTCAGGGGGCGCTTCTAGAGACCCAGTACTTC. Its protein is CSAQGALLETQYF.

This clonotype was detected a few times. A much larger clone sits a single nucleotide away, making a read error possible. CDR3 sequence: CASNLAGPSYEQYF. CDR3 DNA: TGTGCCAGCAATTTGGCGGGACCCTCCTACGAGCAGTACTTC. This chain links TRBV12-3 or TRBV12-4 with TRBJ2-7; TRBD2 might be the D (6 bases). The length of the CDR3 is 14 residues. V was cut by 7 bases and J by 0 bases, with 13 bases left in between.

The table lists this clonotype with many counts. At one end, the junction sequence differs from germline, possibly due to a read error. The chain combines TRBV7-8 with TRBJ2-7; D is perhaps TRBD2 (6 bases). Germline V gene sequence: CDR1 SGHVS, CDR2 FQNEAQ. The CDR3 consists of 10 residues. CDR3 DNA: TGTGCCAGCAGCGACCGGGACTGGCACTTC. This sequence encodes CASSDRDWHF.